This is a list of T cell receptor beta chains from one sample in a study of T cells in narcolepsy. Libraries were prepared by immunoSEQ multiplex PCR; TCRdb keeps only in-frame clonotypes and omits some of them. Altogether 30,000 to 35,000 clones are present, 65% to 85% being singletons, with the ten largest covering approximately 0.99%. The sequenced sample consisted of memory (CD45RA-) CD4+ T cells from blood. The receptors shown here come from a human donor in good health. CDR3s include the opening cysteine and the closing phenylalanine or tryptophan.

J	V	CDR3
TRBJ1-2	TRBV5-1	CASSPEGGLRGYTF
TRBJ2-7	TRBV11-2	CATSLVQGAYEQYF
TRBJ2-2	TRBV14	CASSQAQHRGELFF
TRBJ2-4	TRBV16	CASSQTWDRGGNF
TRBJ2-2	TRBV19	CASSPRIDTGELFF
TRBJ2-7	TRBV28	CASSGSDKTYEQYF
TRBJ2-5	TRBV6-1	CASSEERGVGETQYF
TRBJ2-7	TRBV11-2	CASSPGSGGTYEQYF
TRBJ2-3	TRBV7-3	CASSSKDRSTDTQYF
TRBJ1-6	TRBV7-2	CASSTTGTGKSPPHF
TRBJ2-7	TRBV9	CASSPTGVHEQYF
TRBJ2-5	TRBV28	CALGRDSSGTQYF
TRBJ2-7	TRBV6-5	CASSSPGGTEQYF
TRBJ2-7	TRBV6-1	CASSEAWTASYEQYF
TRBJ1-5	TRBV7-2	CASSFRDNQPQHF
TRBJ1-2	TRBV2	CASRYNVGGYTF
TRBJ2-7	TRBV13	CASSSSGSVQSPYF
TRBJ2-2	TRBV27	CASSFMARGGGSGELFF
TRBJ1-3	TRBV13	CASSSTRQGSSGNTIYF
TRBJ1-5	TRBV7-9	CASSADNQPQHF
TRBJ2-7	TRBV30	CAWERGQYEQYF
TRBJ2-1	TRBV18	CASSQGARRVEQFF
TRBJ2-7	TRBV11-2	CASSRGLGYEQYF
TRBJ2-3	TRBV6-6	CAIGGQGAPGTDTQYF
TRBJ1-2	TRBV28	CASSLGGGIRGYGYTF
TRBJ1-5	TRBV28	CASCSGARPQHF
TRBJ2-7	TRBV19	CASSRTTKTYEQYF
TRBJ2-2	TRBV11-1	CASSSGLRGRGTAGELFF
TRBJ2-7	TRBV7-2	CASSLAQGYEQYF
TRBJ2-7	TRBV7-2	CASSLGRGRPYEQYF
TRBJ2-2	TRBV11-2	CASSLAQGPTGELFF
TRBJ2-4	TRBV19	CASSVLGQGANIQYF
TRBJ2-2	TRBV6-5	CASSSGGPATGELFF
TRBJ2-1	TRBV15	CATSRDNQASGDNEQFF
TRBJ2-5	TRBV4-3	CASSQDKGETQYF
TRBJ2-2	TRBV4-1	CASGLAGPTGELFF
TRBJ2-3	TRBV7-6	CASSLGGSGSTDTQYF
TRBJ1-3	TRBV30	CAWSDLIGGSGNTIYF
TRBJ1-1	TRBV15	CATSRDLTTGNTEAFF
TRBJ1-6	TRBV11-3	CASSEGAGYNSPLHF
TRBJ2-7	TRBV5-1	CASSFDYEQYF